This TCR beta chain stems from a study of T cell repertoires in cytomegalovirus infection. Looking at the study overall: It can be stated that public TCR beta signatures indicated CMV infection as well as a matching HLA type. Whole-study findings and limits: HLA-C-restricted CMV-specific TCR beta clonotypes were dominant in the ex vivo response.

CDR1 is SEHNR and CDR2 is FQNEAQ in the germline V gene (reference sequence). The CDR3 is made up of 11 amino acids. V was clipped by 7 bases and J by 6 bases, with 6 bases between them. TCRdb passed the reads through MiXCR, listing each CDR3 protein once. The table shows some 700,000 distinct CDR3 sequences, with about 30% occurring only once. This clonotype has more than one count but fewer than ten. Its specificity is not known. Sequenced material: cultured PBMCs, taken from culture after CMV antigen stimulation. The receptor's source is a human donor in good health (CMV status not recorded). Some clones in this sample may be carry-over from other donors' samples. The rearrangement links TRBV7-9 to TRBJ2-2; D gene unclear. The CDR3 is CASMKAGELFF. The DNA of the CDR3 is TGTGCCAGCATGAAAGCCGGGGAGCTGTTTTTT.